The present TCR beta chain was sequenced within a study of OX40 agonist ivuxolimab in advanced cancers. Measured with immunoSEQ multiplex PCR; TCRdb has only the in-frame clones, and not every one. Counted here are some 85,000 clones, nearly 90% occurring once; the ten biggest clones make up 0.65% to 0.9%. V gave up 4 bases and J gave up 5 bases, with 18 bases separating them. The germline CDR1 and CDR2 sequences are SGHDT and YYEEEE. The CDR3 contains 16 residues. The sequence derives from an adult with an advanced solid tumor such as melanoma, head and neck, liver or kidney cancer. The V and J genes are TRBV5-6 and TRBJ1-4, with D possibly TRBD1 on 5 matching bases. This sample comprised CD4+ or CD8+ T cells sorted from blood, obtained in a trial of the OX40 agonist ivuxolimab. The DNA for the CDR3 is TGTGCCAGCAGCAGACAAACCGGGACGGCGAATGAAAAACTGTTTTTT. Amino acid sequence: CASSRQTGTANEKLFF.